This T cell receptor (beta chain) was recovered during a study of regulatory T cells in long-lasting Graves disease. The CDR3 runs 19 residues. J gave up 4 bases and V 4 bases, and 15 bases lay outside the gene matches. Germline V gene data show CDR1 as LNHDA and CDR2 as SQIVND (reference sequence). The time point denotes: newly diagnosed GD, antithyroid drugs for less than 3 months. Extracted RNA from PBMCs served as the source of the TCR library. Sequencing libraries for TCR beta were prepared with iRepertoire HTBI primers and Arm-PCR of CDR3 regions. TCRdb reanalysed the multiplex PCR reads using MiXCR and keeps one entry per CDR3 protein. In the table there are 520,000 or so distinct CDR3 sequences, 12% of which are singletons. The same data also contributed to another study, on T cells in Graves' hyperthyroidism and ophthalmopathy. That work contributes: Most clonotypes expanded in thyroid above 0.001 were likewise present in blood.

The starting material was peripheral blood mononuclear cells (PBMCs), obtained at new diagnosis, from a patient treated with antithyroid drugs. V gene TRBV19 combines with J gene TRBJ2-6, with 8 bases lining up with TRBD1. This sequence originates from a woman aged 30 to 39 with Graves disease. As DNA, the CDR3 is TGTGCCAGTAGTACACAACCCGGGACAGGTTCTCCCGGGGCCAACGTCCTGACTTTC. Amino acids: CASSTQPGTGSPGANVLTF. Complete variable domain (other parts from reference TRBV19 and TRBJ2-6): DGGITQSPKYLFRKEGQNVTLSCEQNLNHDAMYWYRQDPGQGLRLIYYSQIVNDFQKGDIAEGYSVSREKKESFPLTVTSAQKNPTAFYLCASSTQPGTGSPGANVLTFGAGSRLTVL.